This entry lists 18 T cell receptor beta chains sequenced from one sample in a study of T cells in Graves' hyperthyroidism and ophthalmopathy. The CDR3 regions of TCR beta were amplified from RNA transcripts. Primed by the HTBI set, a first-round RT-PCR was run on the TCR CDR3. TCRdb passed the multiplex PCR reads through MiXCR, listing each CDR3 protein once. The top ten clones hold 13% of a sample with 410,000 or so distinct CDR3 sequences, approximately 15% of them seen once. The sample taken for sequencing was blood. The origin of the receptors is a man younger than 35 with Graves' ophthalmopathy.

On this clonotype itself: A much larger clone is a single base away; this may be a read error. CDR3 sequence: CGALPGYGYTF. In nucleotides, the CDR3 is TGCGGTGCTCTCCCTGGCTATGGCTACACCTTC. The chain has TRBV20-1 and TRBJ1-2; D call uncertain. There are 11 residues in the CDR3. Looked up from germline, CDR1 is DFQATT and CDR2 is SNEGSKA (reference sequence).

This clonotype was counted at least ten times. V is TRBV7-9 and J is TRBJ1-5; 9 bases are shared with TRBD1. CDR3 size: 17 residues. V trimming: 3 bases; J trimming: 9 bases; junction bases outside the gene matches: 15. Germline V gene sequence: CDR1 SEHNR, CDR2 FQNEAQ (reference sequence). This chain's CDR3 is CASSLRRDRVRRRPQHF. The CDR3 DNA is TGTGCCAGCAGCTTGCGCCGGGACAGGGTTCGGCGCCGGCCCCAGCATTTT.

The chain's CDR3 is CASSEASMTGSTLHF. CDR3 coding DNA: TGTGCCAGCAGTGAAGCCTCGATGACAGGGTCCACCCTCCACTTT. The chain uses TRBV2 and TRBJ1-6, with 7 bases identical to TRBD1. CDR3 length: 15 amino acids. Germline lookup yields CDR1 SNHLY and CDR2 FYNNEI. J was trimmed by 14 bases and V by 0 bases; bases with no gene match: 10.

The chain uses TRBV28 and TRBJ1-4, with D uncertain. The V end lost 3 bases, the J end lost 0 bases, and 8 bases lay between the germline ends. Per germline, CDR1 MDHEN and CDR2 SYDVKM. The CDR3 is 15 residues long. The CDR3 is CASSLTSPTNEKLFF. CDR3 DNA sequence: TGTGCCAGCAGTTTGACATCTCCAACTAATGAAAAACTGTTTTTT.

This clonotype came up many times. This rearrangement joins TRBV6-1 to TRBJ2-7; no definite D call. The CDR3 runs to 15 residues. The ends were cut back, 6 bases at V and 0 bases at J, with 15 bases in the middle. Germline-derived CDR1 and CDR2 are MNHNS and SASEGT. The chain's CDR3 is CASSPRTLSSYEQYF. The CDR3 coding sequence is TGTGCCAGCAGCCCTAGGACCCTCAGCTCCTACGAGCAGTACTTC.

This clonotype was found many times. V gene TRBV24-1 combines with J gene TRBJ2-1; D is unresolved. Trimming cost V 3 bases and J 10 bases, with 6 bases left between them. There are 11 residues in the CDR3. CDR1 and CDR2 (germline): KGHDR, SFDVKD. CDR3 DNA: TGTGCCACCAGTGATAGAAGGGAGCAGTTCTTC. Its protein is CATSDRREQFF.

This clonotype was picked up many times. The CDR3 reads CASSETYEQYF. CDR3 in DNA: TGTGCCAGCAGCGAGACCTACGAGCAGTACTTC. The rearrangement links TRBV7-9 to TRBJ2-7; D gene unclear. Germline V CDR1 and CDR2: SEHNR, FQNEAQ (reference sequence). V was trimmed by 5 bases and J by 2 bases, leaving 4 bases between them. There are 11 residues in the CDR3.

Comment on this clonotype: This may stem from a read error, because a much larger clone lies one nucleotide away. CDR3 sequence (DNA): TGTGCCAGCAGCCTGCCGGGGGATACCTACGAGCAGTACTTC. Its protein is CASSLPGDTYEQYF. This rearrangement joins TRBV7-8 to TRBJ2-7; D might be TRBD2 (6 bases). Trimming removed 5 bases at V and 2 bases at J, with 13 bases between. This CDR3 is built from 14 residues. Germline assignment: CDR1 SGHVS and CDR2 FQNEAQ. The whole variable domain, filled in from reference TRBV7-8 and TRBJ2-7, reads GAGVSQSPRYKVAKRGQDVALRCDPISGHVSLFWYQQALGQGPEFLTYFQNEAQLDKSGLPSDRFFAERPEGSVSTLKIQRTQQEDSAVYLCASSLPGDTYEQYFGPGTRLTVT.

This clonotype was counted a few times. This may stem from a read error, because a much larger clone lies one nucleotide away. This chain connects TRBV12-3 or TRBV12-4 to TRBJ1-5; D remains unclear. The length of the CDR3 is 14 residues. Trimming stripped 10 bases from V and 0 bases from J, with 13 bases between. The CDR3 protein is CANNIEISNQPQHF. The CDR3 DNA sequence: TGTGCCAACAACATAGAGATTAGCAATCAGCCCCAGCATTTT.

This clonotype appeared many times. This chain connects TRBV12-3 or TRBV12-4 to TRBJ2-1; a weak D match, TRBD2 (5 bases). Trimming shortened V by 3 bases and J by 5 bases, and 8 bases separated the two germline ends. This CDR3 has 13 amino acids. The CDR3, as DNA: TGTGCCAGCAGTTTTCCCGGGGACAATGAGCAGTTCTTC. It translates to CASSFPGDNEQFF.

This clonotype was counted ten times or more. The chain carries TRBV27 and TRBJ1-1; D remains ambiguous. Germline V gene data show CDR1 as MNHEY and CDR2 as SMNVEV (reference sequence). CDR3 length: 15 residues. Trimming left V 0 bases short and J 3 bases short, with 11 bases between. The CDR3 DNA sequence: TGTGCCAGCAGTTTATCGTCGCACGGGGACACTGAAGCTTTCTTT. Translation: CASSLSSHGDTEAFF.

Many counts were recorded for this clonotype. The limits of the CDR3 on the DNA are not certain, so only TCRdb's listed CDR3 is given. The chain uses TRBV12-3 or TRBV12-4 and TRBJ1-2. The CDR3 has 11 residues if both end residues are counted. The CDR3 sequence: CASSSSYGYTF.

This clonotype was observed a handful of times. V is TRBV5-1 and J is TRBJ2-1; TRBD2 is a possible D gene (5 bases). CDR1 is SGHRS, CDR2 YFSETQ, per germline. The ends were cut back, 6 bases at V and 6 bases at J, with 22 bases in the middle. The CDR3 is made up of 16 amino acids. Here the CDR3 DNA reads TGCGCCAGCAACAAACGGGCCGGGATCGGAGTCAATGAGCAGTTCTTC. It translates to CASNKRAGIGVNEQFF.

This clonotype was counted ten times or more. This chain connects TRBV19 to TRBJ1-1, with 7 bases that match TRBD1. With 4 bases clipped from V and 1 base from J, the junction kept 6 bases outside the gene matches. Germline V gene sequence: CDR1 LNHDA, CDR2 SQIVND (reference sequence). The CDR3 has 15 amino acids. CDR3 residues: CASSTPGQRNTEAFF. The CDR3, as DNA: TGTGCCAGTAGTACCCCGGGACAGAGGAACACTGAAGCTTTCTTT.

This chain connects TRBV4-1 to TRBJ1-4; D not resolved. Germline V gene data show CDR1 as MGHRA and CDR2 as YSYEKL. Trimming removed 0 bases at V and 10 bases at J, with 6 bases between. The CDR3 is 12 residues long. CDR3 nucleotides: TGCGCCAGCAGCCAAGAAGGAGTAAAACTGTTTTTT. Translating gives CASSQEGVKLFF.

This clonotype has ten or more counts. The V call is TRBV7-9, the J call TRBJ1-5, with D possibly matching TRBD1 (6 bases). This CDR3 is 15 amino acids long. CDR1 SEHNR and CDR2 FQNEAQ come from the germline V gene (reference sequence). V was trimmed by 1 base and J by 1 base, leaving 8 bases between them. The CDR3 here is CASSLGGLSNQPQHF. CDR3 DNA sequence: TGTGCCAGCAGCTTAGGGGGGCTCAGCAATCAGCCCCAGCATTTT.

This clonotype appeared many times. This chain uses TRBV18 with TRBJ1-2; no firm D call. The V end was cut by 3 bases, the J end by 4 bases, with 15 bases between. The length of the CDR3 is 15 residues. Germline V gives CDR1 KGHSH, CDR2 LQKENI. Here the CDR3 reads CASSPRDGLSYGYTF. DNA of the CDR3: TGTGCCAGCTCACCTCGGGATGGACTCAGCTATGGCTACACCTTC.

Many counts were recorded for this clonotype. The genes are TRBV2 and TRBJ1-1; tentative D call: TRBD1 (6 bases). Germline CDR1 and CDR2: SNHLY and FYNNEI. The CDR3 extends over 14 amino acids. The ends were cut back, 6 bases at V and 0 bases at J, with 11 bases in the middle. The CDR3 sequence: CASRATGMNTEAFF. The CDR3, as DNA: TGTGCCAGCAGGGCGACAGGAATGAACACTGAAGCTTTCTTT.